This TCR beta chain was recovered during a study of identical twins. Findings of the study overall: Modeled out-of-frame TCR alpha sharing in monozygotic twins fell below observed levels.

About this clonotype itself: Its antigen is still unknown.

V was clipped by 1 base and J by 3 bases; unmatched bases: 3. Germline V CDR1 and CDR2: DFQATT, SNEGSKA (reference sequence). This CDR3 is 15 amino acids long. One entry per CDR3 protein results from TCRdb running MiXCR on the 5' RACE reads. The sample includes 1,800,000 or so distinct CDR3 sequences, 25% to 35% of them seen just once. Healthy Caucasians alone served as donors. The chain recombines TRBV20-1 with TRBJ2-4, with TRBD2 matching 10 bases. The sequence came from a newborn girl in good health. Sequences were obtained from cord blood. The CDR3 DNA sequence: TGCAGTGCTAGAGGAGCGGGGGGGCACAAAAACATTCAGTACTTC. Encoded protein: CSARGAGGHKNIQYF.